Listed below are T cell receptor beta chains from one sample, sequenced in a study of regulatory T cells in long-lasting Graves disease. Each CDR3 protein gets one entry after TCRdb re-called the multiplex PCR reads with MiXCR. The sample has 530,000 or so distinct CDR3 sequences, about 16% seen once. This sample was also put to use in a study of T cells in Graves' hyperthyroidism and ophthalmopathy.

The sample consisted of peripheral blood mononuclear cells (PBMCs), taken at new diagnosis, from a patient treated with antithyroid drugs. Source of these receptors: a young man with Graves disease. The CDR3 runs from the conserved cysteine through the conserved F or W. Each record gives: clone size, V gene, D gene, J gene, CDR3 protein, CDR3 DNA. The D gene is left open where the match is weak. Not all rows give a size; the values are once, few, many and, for expanded clones, a class.

-,TRBV20-1,-,TRBJ2-7,CSARSGFNSYEQYF,TGCAGTGCTAGATCTGGTTTTAACTCCTACGAGCAGTACTTC
-,TRBV6-5,TRBD2,TRBJ2-5,CASSAQPGLAGGWQETQYF,TGTGCCAGCAGCGCCCAACCGGGACTAGCGGGAGGGTGGCAAGAGACCCAGTACTTC
many,TRBV11-2,TRBD2,TRBJ2-5,CASSLGLTGGPGRKETQYF,TGTGCCAGCAGCTTAGGGCTGACGGGAGGGCCCGGGCGGAAAGAGACCCAGTACTTC
many,TRBV7-2,-,TRBJ1-6,CASSRDSPLHF,TGTGCCAGCAGCCGAGATTCACCCCTCCACTTT
-,TRBV19,TRBD1,TRBJ1-2,CASSEQGASDGYTF,TGTGCCAGTAGTGAACAGGGGGCCTCAGATGGCTACACCTTC
few,TRBV11-3,-,TRBJ1-5,CASRTAQPQHF,TGTGCCAGCAGAACGGCTCAGCCCCAGCATTTT
many,TRBV7-2,-,TRBJ2-7,CASSLAAEDTYSYEQYF,TGTGCCAGCAGCTTAGCGGCAGAAGACACTTACTCCTACGAGCAGTACTTC
-,TRBV11-2,TRBD1,TRBJ2-1,CASTKDRGLEGPFF,TGCGCCAGCACAAAGGACAGGGGGCTTGAAGGTCCGTTCTTC
few,TRBV20-1,TRBD1,TRBJ1-1,CSASLTGADLPMNTEAFF,TGCAGTGCTAGCCTTACAGGGGCCGACCTACCCATGAACACTGAAGCTTTCTTT
-,TRBV28,TRBD1,TRBJ2-7,CASKDRGYRSSSYEQYF,TGTGCCAGCAAGGACAGGGGCTACAGAAGCAGCTCCTACGAGCAGTACTTC
-,TRBV7-8,-,TRBJ2-3,CASSSTRLSRTDTQYF,TGTGCCAGCAGCTCAACTCGGCTATCCCGCACAGATACGCAGTATTTT
many,TRBV7-9,TRBD2,TRBJ2-1,CASSQTGTSGFNEQFF,TGTGCCAGCAGCCAAACCGGGACTAGCGGGTTCAATGAGCAGTTCTTC
-,TRBV6-1,TRBD2,TRBJ2-2,CASNRLAETGELFF,TGTGCCAGCAATAGACTAGCGGAGACCGGGGAGCTGTTTTTT
-,TRBV5-4,-,TRBJ2-1,CASSLGKDNEQFF,TGTGCCAGCAGCTTGGGGAAAGACAATGAGCAGTTCTTC
many,TRBV3-1,-,TRBJ2-1,CASSQVFEHWASEQFF,TGTGCCAGCAGCCAAGTCTTTGAACACTGGGCCAGTGAGCAGTTCTTC
few,TRBV6-1,TRBD1,TRBJ2-7,CASRVQGAIEQYF,TGTGCCAGCAGGGTACAGGGGGCAATCGAGCAGTACTTC
-,TRBV27,-,TRBJ2-4,CASSSATGDRGTNIQYF,TGTGCCAGCAGTTCAGCCACCGGGGACCGGGGAACCAACATTCAGTACTTC
-,TRBV12-3/TRBV12-4,TRBD2,TRBJ2-3,CASSLGSGRAVDTQYF,TGTGCCAGCAGTTTAGGTAGCGGGAGGGCCGTAGATACGCAGTATTTT
-,TRBV3-1,-,TRBJ1-5,CASRAEGGGQPQHF,TGTGCCAGCAGAGCAGAAGGGGGTGGTCAGCCCCAGCATTTT
-,TRBV29-1,-,TRBJ1-2,CSAGQRNYGYTF,TGCAGCGCTGGACAGCGTAACTATGGCTACACCTTC
few,TRBV18,TRBD1,TRBJ1-2,CASSPKGALGYGYTF,TGTGCCAGCTCACCAAAGGGGGCTTTAGGCTATGGCTACACCTTC
many,TRBV3-1,-,TRBJ1-2,CASSQWGANYGYTF,TGTGCCAGCAGCCAATGGGGGGCTAACTATGGCTACACCTTC
many,TRBV14,-,TRBJ2-5,CASSRSETQYF,TGTGCCAGCAGCCGCAGTGAGACCCAGTACTTC
-,TRBV2,-,TRBJ2-5,CASRWTGTPGETQYF,TGTGCCAGCAGATGGACCGGGACTCCTGGGGAGACCCAGTACTTC
many,TRBV20-1,TRBD2,TRBJ2-5,CSGLGLARQETQYF,TGCAGTGGTTTGGGACTAGCGAGACAAGAGACCCAGTACTTC
few,TRBV5-1,-,TRBJ1-1,CASSSQGLFSEAFF,TGCGCCAGCAGCTCACAGGGTCTTTTTTCTGAAGCTTTCTTT
few,TRBV4-1,-,TRBJ2-1,CASSRDSLEGEQFF,TGCGCCAGCAGCCGGGACTCCTTGGAGGGTGAGCAGTTCTTC
-,TRBV19,-,TRBJ2-2,CASSRMVGASNTGELFF,TGTGCCAGTAGTAGAATGGTAGGGGCCTCGAACACCGGGGAGCTGTTTTTT
many,TRBV2,TRBD2,TRBJ2-7,CASSATSGRYHEQYF,TGTGCCAGCAGTGCGACTAGCGGGAGGTACCACGAGCAGTACTTC
many,TRBV28,TRBD1,TRBJ2-2,CASRTVVGQGYTGELFF,TGTGCCAGCAGGACAGTTGTGGGACAGGGCTACACCGGGGAGCTGTTTTTT
many,TRBV2,-,TRBJ2-3,CASRDIGDIGTDTQYF,TGTGCCAGCAGGGACATAGGGGACATAGGCACAGATACGCAGTATTTT
-,TRBV5-1,-,TRBJ2-1,CASRIEGGPYNEQFF,TGCGCCAGCAGAATCGAGGGAGGCCCGTACAATGAGCAGTTCTTC
many,TRBV7-3,TRBD1,TRBJ2-2,CASSLTGGHTGELFF,TGTGCCAGCAGCCTGACAGGGGGTCACACCGGGGAGCTGTTTTTT
many,TRBV10-3,-,TRBJ2-5,CAISESSGYQETQYF,TGTGCCATCAGTGAGTCTTCGGGCTACCAAGAGACCCAGTACTTC
few,TRBV5-1,TRBD1,TRBJ2-1,CASSKDRGVYNEQFF,TGCGCCAGCAGCAAAGACAGGGGGGTCTACAATGAGCAGTTCTTC
-,TRBV7-8,-,TRBJ2-5,CASSSTTGRTETQYF,TGTGCCAGCAGCTCCACGACAGGGAGGACAGAGACCCAGTACTTC